This T cell receptor beta chain was retrieved from a study of T cell repertoires in cytomegalovirus infection. V lost 11 bases, J lost 7 bases, and 12 bases lay in between. Germline-derived CDR1 and CDR2 are MNHNY and SVGAGI (reference sequence). The CDR3 totals 11 residues. TCRdb used MiXCR to reprocess the reads, holding one entry per CDR3 protein. This table has 85,000 to 130,000 distinct CDR3 sequences, 20% to 30% appearing once. In its sample, this clonotype was seen a few times. The material sequenced was CD8+ T cells from PBMCs. The chain joins TRBV6-6 to TRBJ2-1, with D possibly matching TRBD2 (6 bases). This TCR came from a human donor in good health (CMV status not recorded). Some clones in this sample may be carry-over from other donors' samples. CDR3 nucleotides: TGTGCCTGCTCGGGAGTAAATGAGCAGTTCTTC. Its protein product is CACSGVNEQFF.